This TCR beta chain appears in the sequencing data of a study of blood T cells in healthy people across ages. Overall study results and limits: Diversity of TCR beta per million T cells declined in a roughly linear way with age.

Sample-barcoded 5' priming and a J-beta primer mix drove a second PCR of roughly 6 to 12 cycles. The authors tagged each cDNA molecule using a template-switch adaptor with 12 random nucleotides. In TCRdb, the 5' RACE reads were re-called with MiXCR into one record per CDR3 protein. The sample contains around 1,700,000 distinct CDR3 sequences, over 25% of which appear only once. Per germline, CDR1 MGHDK and CDR2 SYGVNS. This CDR3 region has 15 residues. This clonotype was seen at least ten times. Its target is not known. The junction departs from the called germline gene at one end, perhaps through a read error.

This clonotype was obtained from a woman in her twenties or thirties in good health. The chain couples TRBV25-1 to TRBJ2-5; 7 bases map to TRBD1. The sequenced sample was blood. CDR3 sequence reads: CANSEYGTAQETQYF. The CDR3 DNA reads TGTGCCAACAGTGAATATGGGACAGCCCAAGAGACCCAGTACTTC.